A selection of T cell receptor beta chains follows, all from one sample in a study of radiotherapy plus CTLA-4 blockade in lung cancer. Assay used: immunoSEQ multiplex PCR; TCRdb lists only in-frame clones, some missing. The table records about 73,000 clones, about nine tenths of them present only once. The sample was peripheral blood, taken from a patient treated with radiotherapy plus ipilimumab. The receptors were sampled from a human donor with non-small cell lung cancer that progressed on radiotherapy plus ipilimumab. Each CDR3 is given with its conserved first and last residue. The order of the fields is J gene, V gene, clone size, CDR3 protein. Only part of the rows carry a size: once, few, many, or a class if the clone is expanded.

j_call: TRBJ2-2; v_call: TRBV30; clone_size: NA; cdr3_aa: CAWAPYPSLKLADTNTGELFF
j_call: TRBJ2-4; v_call: TRBV6-1; clone_size: NA; cdr3_aa: CASSGGTSDGKNIQYF
j_call: TRBJ2-2; v_call: TRBV19; clone_size: NA; cdr3_aa: CASNPRQGDTGELFF
j_call: TRBJ1-2; v_call: TRBV6-5; clone_size: NA; cdr3_aa: CASRFSGRQNYGYTF
j_call: TRBJ2-5; v_call: TRBV20-1; clone_size: NA; cdr3_aa: CSASLQETQYF
j_call: TRBJ2-2; v_call: TRBV11-3; clone_size: NA; cdr3_aa: CASSRTGVGTGELFF
j_call: TRBJ2-1; v_call: TRBV27; clone_size: NA; cdr3_aa: CASSLRHLGQGLYEQFF
j_call: TRBJ2-2; v_call: TRBV2; clone_size: NA; cdr3_aa: CASSDRASNTGELFF
j_call: TRBJ2-2; v_call: TRBV6-1; clone_size: NA; cdr3_aa: CASPDRNTGELFF
j_call: TRBJ2-1; v_call: TRBV11-2; clone_size: NA; cdr3_aa: CASSLFPDTFASSYNEQFF
j_call: TRBJ1-1; v_call: TRBV30; clone_size: NA; cdr3_aa: CAWLNRDTDRAFF
j_call: TRBJ1-5; v_call: TRBV6-6; clone_size: NA; cdr3_aa: CASSYSRSGINQPQHF
j_call: TRBJ1-5; v_call: TRBV6-6; clone_size: NA; cdr3_aa: CASSPRQGARNQPQHF
j_call: TRBJ2-1; v_call: TRBV4-1; clone_size: NA; cdr3_aa: CASSLRTSGSNRNEQFF
j_call: TRBJ2-5; v_call: TRBV19; clone_size: few; cdr3_aa: CATSIQGVETQYF
j_call: TRBJ2-7; v_call: TRBV4-1; clone_size: NA; cdr3_aa: CASSQDTRVYEQYF
j_call: TRBJ2-1; v_call: TRBV10-2; clone_size: few; cdr3_aa: CASSEMASGNNEQFF
j_call: TRBJ2-5; v_call: TRBV5-1; clone_size: NA; cdr3_aa: CASSLGSGNQETQYF
j_call: TRBJ2-5; v_call: TRBV5-1; clone_size: NA; cdr3_aa: CASSLNRGKETQYF
j_call: TRBJ2-7; v_call: TRBV27; clone_size: NA; cdr3_aa: CASSGSILDVYEQYF
j_call: TRBJ1-2; v_call: TRBV6-4; clone_size: NA; cdr3_aa: CASSDGGNYGYTF
j_call: TRBJ2-5; v_call: TRBV5-1; clone_size: NA; cdr3_aa: CASSSGLVSIQETQYF
j_call: TRBJ2-1; v_call: TRBV5-5; clone_size: few; cdr3_aa: CASSPTGLADNEQFF
j_call: TRBJ1-1; v_call: TRBV30; clone_size: NA; cdr3_aa: CAWGDPGSEAFF
j_call: TRBJ2-2; v_call: TRBV11-3; clone_size: few; cdr3_aa: CASSPLGPANTGELFF
j_call: TRBJ1-5; v_call: TRBV9; clone_size: few; cdr3_aa: CASSVEDSNQPQHF
j_call: TRBJ1-2; v_call: TRBV5-5; clone_size: NA; cdr3_aa: CASSRGQGEYGYTF
j_call: TRBJ2-1; v_call: TRBV6-1; clone_size: NA; cdr3_aa: CASRETSGRNEQFF
j_call: TRBJ2-3; v_call: TRBV19; clone_size: NA; cdr3_aa: CASSISGSGDTQYF
j_call: TRBJ1-2; v_call: TRBV2; clone_size: once; cdr3_aa: CASKDRGNYGYTF
j_call: TRBJ2-7; v_call: TRBV11-2; clone_size: NA; cdr3_aa: CASIAGRGQGFLDEQYF
j_call: TRBJ2-1; v_call: TRBV29-1; clone_size: NA; cdr3_aa: CSVDGSTHYNEQFF
j_call: TRBJ2-1; v_call: TRBV27; clone_size: NA; cdr3_aa: CASSLGGIYNEQFF
j_call: TRBJ2-2; v_call: TRBV7-8; clone_size: NA; cdr3_aa: CASSLEGLAGVVSGELFF
j_call: TRBJ2-5; v_call: TRBV30; clone_size: NA; cdr3_aa: CAWDIRDSLQETQYF
j_call: TRBJ2-7; v_call: TRBV27; clone_size: NA; cdr3_aa: CASSLSGTDPYEQYF
j_call: TRBJ2-1; v_call: TRBV15; clone_size: NA; cdr3_aa: CATSISGGEYNEQFF
j_call: TRBJ2-7; v_call: TRBV5-1; clone_size: NA; cdr3_aa: CASSPGTGTEQYF
j_call: TRBJ2-5; v_call: TRBV28; clone_size: NA; cdr3_aa: CASSPGVLETQYF
j_call: TRBJ1-1; v_call: TRBV28; clone_size: NA; cdr3_aa: CASSLLGGTEAFF
j_call: TRBJ2-3; v_call: TRBV10-1; clone_size: NA; cdr3_aa: CASSESRGSYNTDTQYF
j_call: TRBJ1-1; v_call: TRBV4-2; clone_size: NA; cdr3_aa: CASSLFTGTGGANPEAFF
j_call: TRBJ1-2; v_call: TRBV6-1; clone_size: once; cdr3_aa: CASSGAGTGTYGYTF
j_call: TRBJ2-1; v_call: TRBV10-1; clone_size: once; cdr3_aa: CASSDGGILTEQFF
j_call: TRBJ1-2; v_call: TRBV29-1; clone_size: NA; cdr3_aa: CSSLLGGYGYTF
j_call: TRBJ1-2; v_call: TRBV6-1; clone_size: NA; cdr3_aa: CASSRTGEGYTF
j_call: TRBJ2-1; v_call: TRBV5-1; clone_size: once; cdr3_aa: CASSLEGQINEQFF
j_call: TRBJ1-4; v_call: TRBV6-6; clone_size: NA; cdr3_aa: CASTPTGLYNEKLFF
j_call: TRBJ1-2; v_call: TRBV27; clone_size: NA; cdr3_aa: CASSGPGGVNYGYTF
j_call: TRBJ2-7; v_call: TRBV27; clone_size: NA; cdr3_aa: CASTKRGLDLYEQYF
j_call: TRBJ2-5; v_call: TRBV7-2; clone_size: NA; cdr3_aa: CASSLSSSRGQETQYF
j_call: TRBJ2-5; v_call: TRBV15; clone_size: NA; cdr3_aa: CATSRHAGETQYF